This passage covers 5 T cell receptor beta chains from one sample sequenced in a study of blood T cell repertoires in COVID-19. Libraries were prepared by immunoSEQ multiplex PCR; TCRdb keeps only in-frame clonotypes and omits some of them. The sample gives around 290,000 clones, over 75% of which show up once; around 8% is in the top ten. The sequencing sample was made of peripheral blood. These receptor sequences come from a woman in her 50s who had recovered from COVID-19.

The V call is TRBV19, the J call TRBJ2-1; 7 positions agree with TRBD2. The CDR3 has 15 residues. V was clipped by 3 bases and J by 2 bases; unmatched bases: 4. CDR1 and CDR2 (germline): LNHDA, SQIVND (reference sequence). CDR3 sequence: CASSIGGGPYNEQFF. The CDR3 nucleotides are TGTGCCAGTAGTATTGGGGGGGGACCCTACAATGAGCAGTTCTTC. Using reference TRBV19 and TRBJ2-1 for the parts outside the CDR3, the full variable domain is DGGITQSPKYLFRKEGQNVTLSCEQNLNHDAMYWYRQDPGQGLRLIYYSQIVNDFQKGDIAEGYSVSREKKESFPLTVTSAQKNPTAFYLCASSIGGGPYNEQFFGPGTRLTVL.

This sequence joins TRBV20-1 and TRBJ1-1; the D is unclear. Trimming cost V 3 bases and J 3 bases, with 11 bases left between them. In germline, CDR1 is DFQATT, CDR2 SNEGSKA (reference sequence). The CDR3 is 13 amino acids. The CDR3 sequence: CSASSVADTEAFF. The CDR3 DNA reads TGCAGTGCTAGTTCCGTGGCCGACACTGAAGCTTTCTTT.

The V gene is TRBV6-5, the J gene TRBJ1-6, with D possibly TRBD1 on 5 matching bases. CDR1 is MNHEY and CDR2 is SVGAGI in the germline V gene. The ends were cut back, 0 bases at V and 10 bases at J, with 10 bases in the middle. The CDR3 totals 14 residues. The CDR3 bases are TGTGCCAGCAGTTACTCAGGGGAGGACTCACCCCTCCACTTT. It codes for CASSYSGEDSPLHF.

This chain connects TRBV3-1 (or the pseudogene TRBV3-2) to TRBJ2-5; 8 positions match TRBD2. There are 14 residues in the CDR3. The germline V gene has CDR1 LGHDT and CDR2 YNNKEL (reference sequence). J was trimmed by 3 bases and V by 4 bases; bases with no gene match: 4. CDR3 amino acids: CASSPGTRKETQYF. The CDR3 region has the DNA TGTGCCAGCAGCCCTGGGACTAGGAAAGAGACCCAGTACTTC.

The J gene is TRBJ2-7, the V gene TRBV7-2, with 7 bases lining up with TRBD1. V shed 1 base and J 3 bases; nucleotides not matched to a gene: 0. This CDR3 spans 13 amino acids. Germline V gene data show CDR1 as SGHTA and CDR2 as FQGNSA. For the CDR3, the DNA is TGTGCCAGCAGCTTAGACAGGGGCTACGAGCAGTACTTC. It codes for CASSLDRGYEQYF. Drawing the rest from reference TRBV7-2 and TRBJ2-7, the complete variable domain is GAGVSQSPSNKVTEKGKDVELRCDPISGHTALYWYRQSLGQGLEFLIYFQGNSAPDKSGLPSDRFSAERTGGSVSTLTIQRTQQEDSAVYLCASSLDRGYEQYFGPGTRLTVT.